This T cell receptor beta chain originates from a study of CD8 T cells in Susac syndrome. In germline, CDR1 is SGDLS, CDR2 YYNGEE. The length of the CDR3 is 16 residues. Trimming at V came to 3 bases and at J to 4 bases, leaving 9 bases not matched to a gene. The RNA, about 0.45 to 1 ug, was put through reverse transcription using random hexamers. TCRdb reprocessed the immunoSEQ multiplex PCR reads with MiXCR, giving one entry per CDR3 protein. The sample records approximately 190,000 distinct CDR3 sequences, 85% to 95% being singletons. The receptor was derived from a human donor with Susac syndrome. Sequenced sample: CD8+ T cells from PBMCs. V and J are TRBV9 and TRBJ1-2, with TRBD1 matching 10 bases. The CDR3 sequence: CASSEPRQGASYGYTF. CDR3 DNA sequence: TGTGCCAGCAGCGAACCGAGACAGGGGGCAAGCTATGGCTACACCTTC.